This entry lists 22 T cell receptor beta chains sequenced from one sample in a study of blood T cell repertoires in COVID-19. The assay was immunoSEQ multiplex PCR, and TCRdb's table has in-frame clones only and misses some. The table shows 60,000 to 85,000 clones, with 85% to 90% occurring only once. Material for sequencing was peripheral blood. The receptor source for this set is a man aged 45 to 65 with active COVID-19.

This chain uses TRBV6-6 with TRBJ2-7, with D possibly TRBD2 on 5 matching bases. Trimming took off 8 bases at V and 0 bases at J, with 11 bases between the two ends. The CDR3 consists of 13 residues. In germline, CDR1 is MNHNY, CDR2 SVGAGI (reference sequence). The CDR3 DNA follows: TGTGCCAGCGGGTTGGGGAGCTCCTACGAGCAGTACTTC. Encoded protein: CASGLGSSYEQYF.

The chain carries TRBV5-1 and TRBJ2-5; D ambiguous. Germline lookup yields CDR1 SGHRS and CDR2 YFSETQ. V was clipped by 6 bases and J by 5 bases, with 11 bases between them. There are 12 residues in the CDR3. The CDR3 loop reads CASTLGGETQYF. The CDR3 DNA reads TGCGCCAGCACCCTAGGTGGGGAGACCCAGTACTTC.

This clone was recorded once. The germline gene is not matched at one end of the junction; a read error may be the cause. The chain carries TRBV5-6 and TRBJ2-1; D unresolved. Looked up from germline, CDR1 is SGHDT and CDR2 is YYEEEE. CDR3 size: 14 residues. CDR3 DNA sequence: TGTGCCAGCACCTTGGGTCTTACCGGCAATGAGCAGTTCTTC. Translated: CASTLGLTGNEQFF.

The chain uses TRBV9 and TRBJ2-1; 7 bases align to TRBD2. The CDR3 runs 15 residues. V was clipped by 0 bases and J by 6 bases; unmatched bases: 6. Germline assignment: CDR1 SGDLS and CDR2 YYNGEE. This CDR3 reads CASSVDGRRSNEQFF. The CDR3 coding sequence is TGTGCCAGCAGCGTAGACGGGAGGAGAAGCAATGAGCAGTTCTTC.

CDR3 residues: CASSRRLAGAEETQYF. The CDR3 DNA reads TGCGCCAGCAGCAGACGACTAGCGGGGGCGGAAGAGACCCAGTACTTC. The chain carries TRBV5-1 and TRBJ2-5; 12 positions agree with TRBD2. J lost 3 bases, V lost 4 bases, and 7 bases had no gene match. The length of the CDR3 is 16 residues. Per germline, CDR1 SGHRS and CDR2 YFSETQ.

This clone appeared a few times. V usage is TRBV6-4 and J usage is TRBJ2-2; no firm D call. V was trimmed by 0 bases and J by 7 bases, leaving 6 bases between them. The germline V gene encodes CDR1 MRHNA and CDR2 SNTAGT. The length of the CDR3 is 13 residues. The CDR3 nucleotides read TGTGCCAGCAGTGACTCAGCAAGCGGGGAGCTGTTTTTT. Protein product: CASSDSASGELFF.

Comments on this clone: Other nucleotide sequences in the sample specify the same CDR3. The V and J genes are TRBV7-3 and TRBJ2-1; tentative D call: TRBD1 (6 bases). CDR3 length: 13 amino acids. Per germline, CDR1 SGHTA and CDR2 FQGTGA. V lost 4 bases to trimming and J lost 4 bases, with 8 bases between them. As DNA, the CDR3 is TGTGCCAGCAGCTCCACAGGGTACAATGAGCAGTTCTTC. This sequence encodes CASSSTGYNEQFF.

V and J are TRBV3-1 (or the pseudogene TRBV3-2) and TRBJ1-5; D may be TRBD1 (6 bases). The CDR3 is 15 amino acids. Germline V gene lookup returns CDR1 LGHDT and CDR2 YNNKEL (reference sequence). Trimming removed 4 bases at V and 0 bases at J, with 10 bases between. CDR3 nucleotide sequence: TGTGCCAGCAGCCTAACAGGGTATAGCAATCAGCCCCAGCATTTT. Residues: CASSLTGYSNQPQHF.

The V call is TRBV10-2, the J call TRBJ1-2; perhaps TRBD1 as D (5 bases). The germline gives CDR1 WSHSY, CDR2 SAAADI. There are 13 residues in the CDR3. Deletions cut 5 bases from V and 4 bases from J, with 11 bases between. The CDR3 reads CASSLGTGYGYTF. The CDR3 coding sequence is TGCGCCAGCAGTCTCGGGACTGGCTATGGCTACACCTTC.

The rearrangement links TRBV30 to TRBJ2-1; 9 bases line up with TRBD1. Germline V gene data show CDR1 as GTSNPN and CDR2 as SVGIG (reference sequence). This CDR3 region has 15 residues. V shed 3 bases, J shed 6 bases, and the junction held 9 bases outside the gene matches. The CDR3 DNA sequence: TGTGCCTGGAGCCGCAAGGCGACAGGGGGCAATGAGCAGTTCTTC. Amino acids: CAWSRKATGGNEQFF.

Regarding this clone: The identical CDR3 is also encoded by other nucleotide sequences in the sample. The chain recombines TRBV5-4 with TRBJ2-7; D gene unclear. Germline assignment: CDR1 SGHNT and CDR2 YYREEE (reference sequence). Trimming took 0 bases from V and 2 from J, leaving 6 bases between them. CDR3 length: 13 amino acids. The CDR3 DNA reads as TGTGCCAGCAGCTTGGGGGCAGCCTACGAGCAGTACTTC. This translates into CASSLGAAYEQYF.

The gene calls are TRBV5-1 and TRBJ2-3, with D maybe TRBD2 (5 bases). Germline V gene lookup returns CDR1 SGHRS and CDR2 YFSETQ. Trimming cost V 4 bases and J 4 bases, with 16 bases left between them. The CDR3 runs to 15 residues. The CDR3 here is CASSIVGLAPDTQYF. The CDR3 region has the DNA TGCGCCAGCAGCATTGTAGGTCTAGCCCCAGATACGCAGTATTTT.

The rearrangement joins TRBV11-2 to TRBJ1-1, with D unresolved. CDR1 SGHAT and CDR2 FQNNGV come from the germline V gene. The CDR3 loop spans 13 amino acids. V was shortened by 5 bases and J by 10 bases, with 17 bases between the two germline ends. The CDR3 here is CASSEISGVVAFF. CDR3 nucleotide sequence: TGTGCCAGCAGCGAGATTAGCGGGGTGGTAGCTTTCTTT.

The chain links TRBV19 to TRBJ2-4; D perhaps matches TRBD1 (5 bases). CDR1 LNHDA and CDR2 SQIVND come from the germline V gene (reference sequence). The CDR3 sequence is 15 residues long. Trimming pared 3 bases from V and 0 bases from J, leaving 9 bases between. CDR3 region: CASSIMGLAKNIQYF. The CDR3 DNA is TGTGCCAGTAGTATTATGGGGCTAGCCAAAAACATTCAGTACTTC.

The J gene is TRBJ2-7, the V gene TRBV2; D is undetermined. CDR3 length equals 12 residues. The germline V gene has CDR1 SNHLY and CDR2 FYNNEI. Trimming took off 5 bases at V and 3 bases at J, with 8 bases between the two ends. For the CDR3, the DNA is TGTGCCAGCAGTCCTTTAAACTACGAGCAGTACTTC. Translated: CASSPLNYEQYF.

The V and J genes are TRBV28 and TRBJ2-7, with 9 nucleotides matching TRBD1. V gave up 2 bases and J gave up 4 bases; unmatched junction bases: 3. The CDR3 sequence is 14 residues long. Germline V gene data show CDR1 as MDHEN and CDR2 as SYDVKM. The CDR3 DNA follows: TGTGCCAGCAGTTTAACAGGGGGCTTATACGAGCAGTACTTC. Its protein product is CASSLTGGLYEQYF.

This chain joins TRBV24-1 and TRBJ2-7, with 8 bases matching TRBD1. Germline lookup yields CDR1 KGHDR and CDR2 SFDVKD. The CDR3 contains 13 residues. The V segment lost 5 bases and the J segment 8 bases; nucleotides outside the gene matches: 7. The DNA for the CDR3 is TGTGCCACCAGTGCCGAGGGGACAGGACAGCAGTACTTC. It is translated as CATSAEGTGQQYF.

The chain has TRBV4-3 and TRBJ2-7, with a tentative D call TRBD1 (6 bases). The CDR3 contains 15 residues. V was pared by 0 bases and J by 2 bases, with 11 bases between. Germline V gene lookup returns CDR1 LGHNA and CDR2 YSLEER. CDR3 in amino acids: CASSQDQDSAYEQYF. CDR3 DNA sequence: TGCGCCAGCAGCCAAGATCAGGACAGTGCCTACGAGCAGTACTTC.

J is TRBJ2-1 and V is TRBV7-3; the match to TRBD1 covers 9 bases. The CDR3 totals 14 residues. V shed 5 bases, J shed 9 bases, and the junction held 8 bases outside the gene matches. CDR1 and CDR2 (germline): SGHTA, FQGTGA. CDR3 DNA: TGTGCCAGCAGCCAAAAAACAGGGGGCGGTGAGCAGTTCTTC. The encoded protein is CASSQKTGGGEQFF.

CDR3 nucleotide sequence: TGTGCCACCAAGATTTGGCAGGGGGAGACCCAGTACTTC. It translates to CATKIWQGETQYF. This chain connects TRBV15 to TRBJ2-5; possibly TRBD1 for D (6 bases). V was clipped by 7 bases and J by 5 bases, with 14 bases between them. The germline CDR1 and CDR2 sequences are LNHNV and YYDKDF (reference sequence). This CDR3 region has 13 residues.

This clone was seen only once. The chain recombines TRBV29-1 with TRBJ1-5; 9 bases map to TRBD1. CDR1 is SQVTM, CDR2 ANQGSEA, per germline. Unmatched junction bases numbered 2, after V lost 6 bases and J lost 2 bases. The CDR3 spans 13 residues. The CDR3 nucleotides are TGCAGCGTCTGGACAGGGGGCAATCAGCCCCAGCATTTT. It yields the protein CSVWTGGNQPQHF. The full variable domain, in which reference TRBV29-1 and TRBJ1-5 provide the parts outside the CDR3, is SAVISQKPSRDICQRGTSLTIQCQVDSQVTMMFWYRQQPGQSLTLIATANQGSEATYESGFVIDKFPISRPNLTFSTLTVSNMSPEDSSIYLCSVWTGGNQPQHFGDGTRLSIL.

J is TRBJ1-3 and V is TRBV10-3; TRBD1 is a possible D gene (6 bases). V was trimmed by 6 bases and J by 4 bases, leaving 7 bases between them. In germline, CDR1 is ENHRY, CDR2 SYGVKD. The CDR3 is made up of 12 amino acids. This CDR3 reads CAIRQGGNTIYF. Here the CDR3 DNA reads TGTGCCATCAGACAGGGAGGAAACACCATATATTTT.